This entry is about one T cell receptor (beta chain). Its target is unknown. None of the patients had undergone any treatment ahead of thyroid surgery. The CDR3 extends over 14 amino acids. Trimming cost V 0 bases and J 7 bases, with 13 bases left between them. CDR1 and CDR2 from the germline V gene are SGHRS and YFSETQ. The data were taken from a study of metastatic and nonmetastatic thyroid tumors. Study-wide background: Malignant thyroid and benign thyroid patients provided blood and tumor or nodule tissue whose repertoires were compared.

Per the original data handling: Across clinicopathological groups, CDR3 differences served as the basis for building a distant-metastasis classifier for papillary thyroid cancer. TCRdb used MiXCR to call clones anew from the PCR reads. Clone size and V and J calls follow TCRdb, not the original study. The data hold roughly 6,900 clones, with less than 35% observed a single time. Notes on the study in general: Malignant thyroid tumors reportedly exceeded benign nodules significantly in TCR beta diversity, with the difference appearing in blood and tumor.

Sequenced input: tumor tissue. The origin of this receptor is a female donor with papillary thyroid cancer or a benign thyroid nodule (not recorded which). Some clones in this sample may be carry-over from other donors' samples. The chain combines TRBV5-1 with TRBJ1-2; D possibly corresponds to TRBD1 (5 bases). The DNA for the CDR3 is TGCGCCAGCAGCTTGGGGGGGACCGCCAGTGGCTACACCTTC. Its translation is CASSLGGTASGYTF.